This T cell receptor beta chain derives from a study of T cells after yellow fever vaccination. Study-wide background: SMART-Seq v4 Ultra Low Input served to prepare low-cell-number fractions.

Study-wide findings and caveats: The secondary T-cell response peaked on day 5, not day 15, but was weaker.

This clonotype was seen many times. The target antigen is unknown. As TCR cDNA was made by 5'RACE template switching, a universal primer site and UMIs were added. TCRdb independently ran MiXCR on the 5' RACE reads; one entry per CDR3 protein. The sample includes approximately 93,000 distinct CDR3 sequences, about 6% of them seen just once. There are 15 residues in the CDR3. V dropped 6 bases and J dropped 0 bases, with 13 bases sitting between them. Germline CDR1 is SGHRS and CDR2 is YFSETQ. The rearrangement links TRBV5-1 to TRBJ2-1; weak D call: TRBD2 (5 bases). This sequence was found in a young man who received the YFV17D yellow fever vaccine. The sample consisted of CD8+ T cells sorted from PBMCs, taken 10 days after the yellow fever booster vaccination. CDR3 nucleotide sequence: TGCGCCAGCATGGGATGGGCGGGCTCCTACAATGAGCAGTTCTTC. It yields the protein CASMGWAGSYNEQFF.